The T cell receptor (beta chain) described here comes from a study of blood T cells in healthy people across ages. Whole-study findings and limits: In the absence of known donor CMV status, changes in expanded clonotypes were possibly confounded.

On this clonotype itself: Its antigen is currently unknown.

The CDR3 runs to 15 residues. Germline CDR1 SEHNR, CDR2 FQNEAQ (reference sequence). The germline V and J ends were trimmed by 6 bases and 7 bases, with 21 bases remaining between them. Next came a second PCR, run for 7 to 11 cycles, which used a sample-barcoded 5' primer along with a J-beta primer mix. Researchers report that a template-switch adaptor with 12 random nucleotides tagged each cDNA molecule. MiXCR was run by TCRdb on the 5' RACE reads, yielding one entry per CDR3 protein. The sample lists about 1.8 million distinct CDR3 sequences, about 49% occurring once. The chain combines TRBV7-9 with TRBJ1-1; possible D gene TRBD1, 5 bases. The receptor comes from a middle-aged woman in good health. The specimen sequenced was blood. The CDR3 DNA reads as TGTGCCAGCAGACAAAGGGGCCTGAGTGCGGATGAAGCTTTCTTT. Translation gives CASRQRGLSADEAFF.